This TCR beta chain was captured by sequencing in a study of shared clonotypes between healthy human individuals. About the research overall: Researchers drew samples from two women and a few men aged 18 to 49.

Turning to this clone: Its specificity is not known.

The CDR3 covers 13 residues. Trimming took 6 bases from V and 4 from J, leaving 10 bases between them. Germline CDR1 is SNHLY and CDR2 is FYNNEI. Overall study results and limits: Only a few donors were included, so the genetic and exposure-history diversity represented was limited. Tissue TCR repertoires likely differ from these blood-only repertoires.

Those who donated were healthy HIV-negative adults, with no recent acute infections or vaccinations reported. Method: immunoSEQ multiplex PCR; TCRdb's copy keeps in-frame clones and lacks some. The data show fewer than 500,000 clones, around 79% seen once. What was sequenced was PBMCs. The source of this sequence is a woman between 35 and 50 years old in good health. Some clones in this sample may be carry-over from other donors' samples. The chain is built from TRBV2 and TRBJ1-3; D possibly corresponds to TRBD1 (6 bases). CDR3 sequence reads: CASRRDTGNTIYF. The CDR3 DNA sequence: TGTGCCAGCAGGAGGGACACCGGAAACACCATATATTTT. The entire variable domain, with the rest obtained from reference TRBV2 and TRBJ1-3, is as follows: EPEVTQTPSHQVTQMGQEVILRCVPISNHLYFYWYRQILGQKVEFLVSFYNNEISEKSEIFDDQFSVERPDGSNFTLKIRSTKLEDSAMYFCASRRDTGNTIYFGEGSWLTVV.